These 16 T cell receptor beta chains were sequenced from one sample in a study of blood T cells in healthy people across ages. Using a J-beta primer mix together with a sample-barcoded 5' primer, a second PCR was run for roughly 6 to 11 cycles. One entry per CDR3 protein results from TCRdb running MiXCR on the 5' RACE reads. This sample has approximately 830,000 distinct CDR3 sequences, with approximately 65% found just once. Sequencing was performed on blood. These receptors all stem from a man aged 30 to 45 in good health.

V is TRBV7-2 and J is TRBJ2-3; 15 nucleotides match TRBD2. J was trimmed by 3 bases and V by 5 bases; bases with no gene match: 9. Germline loops: CDR1 SGHTA, CDR2 FQGNSA. This CDR3 spans 18 amino acids. The CDR3 reads CASSPRGLAGGLTDTQYF. CDR3 sequence (DNA): TGTGCCAGCAGCCCTCGGGGACTAGCGGGGGGCCTTACAGATACGCAGTATTTT.

CDR3 sequence (DNA): TGTGCCAGCTCACTACCGGCAGTGTCCTACGAGCAGTACTTC. As protein: CASSLPAVSYEQYF. The genes are TRBV18 and TRBJ2-7; no clear D. V lost 4 bases, J lost 1 base, and 11 bases lay in between. Germline lookup yields CDR1 KGHSH and CDR2 LQKENI. The CDR3 contains 14 residues.

The chain recombines TRBV28 with TRBJ1-2, with D tentatively TRBD1 (5 bases). V lost 3 bases to trimming and J lost 6 bases, with 14 bases between them. This CDR3 has 14 amino acids. Germline CDR1 MDHEN, CDR2 SYDVKM. The chain's CDR3 is CASSLVGRDDGYTF. The CDR3 nucleotides are TGTGCCAGCAGTTTGGTTGGACGGGACGATGGCTACACCTTC.

The CDR3 protein is CSASSGTHSDEQFF. The CDR3 region has the DNA TGCAGTGCTAGTTCCGGGACTCACTCGGATGAGCAGTTCTTC. This sequence joins TRBV20-1 and TRBJ2-1; D is possibly TRBD2 (6 bases). The CDR3 loop spans 14 amino acids. Trimming left V 3 bases short and J 8 bases short, with 17 bases between. Per germline, CDR1 DFQATT and CDR2 SNEGSKA (reference sequence).

This clonotype was counted a few times. The V gene is TRBV6-6, the J gene TRBJ2-5; D might be TRBD1 (6 bases). The CDR3 extends over 12 amino acids. Per the germline V gene, CDR1 is MNHNY and CDR2 is SVGAGI (reference sequence). Trimming removed 2 bases from V and 9 bases from J, with 10 bases in between. The CDR3 loop reads CASSYTGQSQYF. Written as DNA, the CDR3 is TGTGCCAGCAGTTACACCGGACAGTCCCAGTACTTC.

The chain combines TRBV4-2 with TRBJ1-5; no definite D call. The V end lost 0 bases, the J end lost 4 bases, and 10 bases lay between the germline ends. Germline V gene lookup returns CDR1 LGHNA and CDR2 YNFKEQ. This CDR3 is built from 15 residues. The CDR3: CASSQEGRLNQPQHF. The CDR3 nucleotides are TGTGCCAGCAGCCAAGAAGGCCGCCTGAATCAGCCCCAGCATTTT.

This clonotype was observed a few times. The chain recombines TRBV28 with TRBJ2-1; tentative D call: TRBD1 (6 bases). The CDR3 has 14 amino acids. Trimming took off 5 bases at V and 4 bases at J, with 12 bases between the two ends. From germline, CDR1 is MDHEN and CDR2 SYDVKM. CDR3: CASSSGTPYNEQFF. CDR3 sequence (DNA): TGTGCCAGCAGTAGTGGGACACCGTACAATGAGCAGTTCTTC.

The CDR3 DNA reads TGTGCCAGCAGCGTAGAACAGGGGGCCTACGAGCAGTACTTC. Translating it yields CASSVEQGAYEQYF. The chain uses TRBV9 and TRBJ2-7; TRBD1 matches at 8 bases. The V gene's germline CDR1 is SGDLS and CDR2 YYNGEE. V gave up 0 bases and J gave up 2 bases; unmatched junction bases: 1. The length of the CDR3 is 14 residues. The full variable domain, completed using reference TRBV9 and TRBJ2-7, is DSGVTQTPKHLITATGQRVTLRCSPRSGDLSVYWYQQSLDQGLQFLIQYYNGEERAKGNILERFSAQQFPDLHSELNLSSLELGDSALYFCASSVEQGAYEQYFGPGTRLTVT.

The rearrangement uses TRBV4-2 and TRBJ2-3; D not resolved. Germline-derived CDR1 and CDR2 are LGHNA and YNFKEQ. V shed 4 bases and J shed 6 bases, with 14 bases lying between them. This CDR3 spans 14 amino acids. The CDR3 here is CASSPVLRTDTQYF. Here the CDR3 DNA reads TGTGCCAGCAGCCCCGTACTCCGAACGGATACGCAGTATTTT.

The genes are TRBV6-5 and TRBJ2-7, with D possibly being TRBD2 (5 bases). The DNA end is more similar to TRBJ2-5, so the J call may be wrong. This CDR3 is built from 13 residues. CDR1 is MNHEY and CDR2 is SVGAGI in the germline V gene. The CDR3 coding sequence is TGTGCCAGCAGTTACCTAGCTCGAGAGACCCAGTACTTC. Encoded protein: CASSYLARETQYF.

The chain couples TRBV29-1 to TRBJ2-3; TRBD1 matches at 10 bases. The V segment lost 3 bases and the J segment 4 bases; nucleotides outside the gene matches: 4. CDR1 is SQVTM, CDR2 ANQGSEA, per germline. The CDR3 contains 14 residues. The CDR3 reads CSVEGTGVADTQYF. The CDR3 region has the DNA TGCAGCGTTGAGGGGACAGGGGTTGCAGATACGCAGTATTTT.

This clonotype has more than one count but fewer than ten. This rearrangement joins TRBV10-3 to TRBJ2-3; 9 positions match TRBD1. The CDR3 consists of 15 residues. V shed 8 bases, J shed 5 bases, and the junction held 11 bases outside the gene matches. CDR1 is ENHRY, CDR2 SYGVKD, per germline. CDR3 amino acids: CAIGTGSGPLDTQYF. Written as DNA, the CDR3 is TGTGCCATCGGGACAGGGAGTGGTCCGTTAGATACGCAGTATTTT.

V is TRBV6-2 or TRBV6-3 and J is TRBJ1-1; 7 bases are shared with TRBD1. The CDR3 is 12 residues long. CDR1 and CDR2 (germline): MNHEY, SVGEGT. V shed 6 bases and J 4 bases; nucleotides not matched to a gene: 2. CDR3 residues: CASRSGGTEAFF. In nucleotides, the CDR3 is TGTGCCAGCAGATCAGGGGGCACTGAAGCTTTCTTT.

The CDR3 is CASSVASGQGPETQYF. CDR3 nucleotides: TGTGCCAGCAGCGTAGCTTCGGGACAGGGGCCAGAGACCCAGTACTTC. This sequence joins TRBV9 and TRBJ2-7, with 10 bases that match TRBD1. The end of the DNA is better explained by TRBJ2-5, so the J call may be wrong. Germline V gives CDR1 SGDLS, CDR2 YYNGEE. There are 16 residues in the CDR3.

The chain links TRBV4-3 to TRBJ2-7, with 8 bases identical to TRBD1. Losses at the gene ends were 3 bases for V and 0 bases for J; bases not matched to a gene: 4. This CDR3 has 15 residues. CDR1 LGHNA and CDR2 YSLEER come from the germline V gene. This CDR3 is CASSQDRVHSYEQYF. CDR3 bases: TGCGCCAGCAGCCAGGACAGGGTCCACTCCTACGAGCAGTACTTC.

This clonotype was seen only a few times. The rearrangement links TRBV3-1 to TRBJ2-4, with D possibly being TRBD1 (6 bases). This CDR3 spans 14 amino acids. Germline V gene sequence: CDR1 LGHDT, CDR2 YNNKEL (reference sequence). V lost 2 bases to trimming and J lost 9 bases, with 14 bases between them. CDR3 region: CASSQSPLDSIQYF. The CDR3 coding sequence is TGTGCCAGCAGCCAATCCCCGTTGGACAGCATTCAGTACTTC.